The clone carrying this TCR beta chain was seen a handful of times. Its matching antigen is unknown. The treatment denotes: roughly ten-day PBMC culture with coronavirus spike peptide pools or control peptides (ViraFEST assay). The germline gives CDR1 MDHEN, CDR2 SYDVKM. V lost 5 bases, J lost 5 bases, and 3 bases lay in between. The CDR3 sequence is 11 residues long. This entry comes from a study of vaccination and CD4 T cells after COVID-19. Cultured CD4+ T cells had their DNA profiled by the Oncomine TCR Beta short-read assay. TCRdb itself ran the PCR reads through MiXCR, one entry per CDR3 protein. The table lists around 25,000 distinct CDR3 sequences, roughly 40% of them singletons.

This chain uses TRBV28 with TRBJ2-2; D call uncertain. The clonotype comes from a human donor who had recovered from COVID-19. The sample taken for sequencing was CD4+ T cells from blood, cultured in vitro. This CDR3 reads CASSGTGELFF. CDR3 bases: TGTGCCAGCAGTGGAACCGGGGAGCTGTTTTTT.